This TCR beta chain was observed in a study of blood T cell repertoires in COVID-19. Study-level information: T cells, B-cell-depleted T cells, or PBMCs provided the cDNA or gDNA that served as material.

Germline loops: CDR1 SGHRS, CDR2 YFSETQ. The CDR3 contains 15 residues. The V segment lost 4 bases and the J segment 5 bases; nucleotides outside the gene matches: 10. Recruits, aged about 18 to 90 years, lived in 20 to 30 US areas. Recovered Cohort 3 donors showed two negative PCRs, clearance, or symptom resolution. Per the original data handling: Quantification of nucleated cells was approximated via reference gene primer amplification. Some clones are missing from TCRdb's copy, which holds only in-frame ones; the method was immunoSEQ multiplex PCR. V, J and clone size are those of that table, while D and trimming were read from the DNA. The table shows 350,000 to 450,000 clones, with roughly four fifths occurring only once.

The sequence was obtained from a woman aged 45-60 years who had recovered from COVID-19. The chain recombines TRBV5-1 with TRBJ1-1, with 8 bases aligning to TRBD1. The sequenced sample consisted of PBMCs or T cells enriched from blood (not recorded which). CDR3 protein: CASSGTGTGGTEAFF. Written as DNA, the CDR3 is TGCGCCAGCAGCGGAACCGGGACAGGAGGAACTGAAGCTTTCTTT.